A single sample is the source of the 5 T cell receptor beta chains below, sequenced in a study of blood T cell repertoires in COVID-19. Generated by immunoSEQ multiplex PCR, the TCRdb table keeps only in-frame clones and is missing some. The sample carries 150,000 or so clones, more than 75% recorded once. Sequencing input: peripheral blood. The receptors were sampled from a woman in her seventies with COVID-19, enrolled during active disease.

The chain carries TRBV28 and TRBJ1-3; no clear D. Trimming took off 5 bases at V and 4 bases at J, with 18 bases between the two ends. Germline V gene lookup returns CDR1 MDHEN and CDR2 SYDVKM. This CDR3 comprises 16 residues. The chain's CDR3 is CASSPHTGSLGNTIYF. The CDR3 nucleotides read TGTGCCAGCAGTCCGCACACGGGGTCACTAGGAAACACCATATATTTT.

The rearrangement joins TRBV9 to TRBJ2-7; 9 bases match TRBD2. Germline V gene lookup returns CDR1 SGDLS and CDR2 YYNGEE. Germline trimming cut 0 bases from V and 3 bases from J; bases unmatched to any gene: 4. The CDR3 is 15 residues long. CDR3 sequence reads: CASSVGAGGHYEQYF. CDR3 DNA sequence: TGTGCCAGCAGCGTAGGGGCGGGGGGGCACTACGAGCAGTACTTC.

V gene TRBV4-1 combines with J gene TRBJ1-3, with D hard to call. Germline assignment: CDR1 MGHRA and CDR2 YSYEKL. V lost 1 base and J 0 bases, leaving 13 bases between the germline ends. The CDR3 runs to 17 residues. The CDR3 DNA is TGCGCCAGCAGCCAAGGGTTTACGAGAGTCTCTGGAAACACCATATATTTT. Protein product: CASSQGFTRVSGNTIYF.

The J gene is TRBJ1-2, the V gene TRBV2; no definite D call. Germline V gives CDR1 SNHLY, CDR2 FYNNEI. The CDR3 runs to 15 residues. The V gene lost 4 bases and the J gene lost 3 bases, with 15 bases spanning the gap. The CDR3 DNA sequence: TGTGCCAGCAGTGTCGGAAGGGCGGAGGACTATGGCTACACCTTC. Protein product: CASSVGRAEDYGYTF.

Comment on this clone: Other DNA variants within this sample encode the same CDR3. The V and J genes are TRBV18 and TRBJ2-5; the D is unclear. V gave up 1 base and J gave up 4 bases, with 10 bases separating them. Germline CDR1 is KGHSH and CDR2 is LQKENI. The CDR3 length is 14 residues. DNA of the CDR3: TGTGCCAGCTCACCACAAGGAGCTGTAGAGACCCAGTACTTC. As protein: CASSPQGAVETQYF.